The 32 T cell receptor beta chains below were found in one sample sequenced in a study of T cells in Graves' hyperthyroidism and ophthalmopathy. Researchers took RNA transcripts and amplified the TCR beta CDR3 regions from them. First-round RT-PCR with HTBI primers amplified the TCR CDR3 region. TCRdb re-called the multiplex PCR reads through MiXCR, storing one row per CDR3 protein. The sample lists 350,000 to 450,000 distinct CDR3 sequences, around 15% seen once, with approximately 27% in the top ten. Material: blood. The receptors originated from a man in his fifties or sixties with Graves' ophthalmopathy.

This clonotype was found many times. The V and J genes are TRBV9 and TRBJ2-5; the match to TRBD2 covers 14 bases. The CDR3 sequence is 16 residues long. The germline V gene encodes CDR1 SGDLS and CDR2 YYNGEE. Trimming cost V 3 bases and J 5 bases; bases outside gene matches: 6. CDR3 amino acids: CASSEGTSGSMETQYF. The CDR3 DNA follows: TGTGCCAGCAGCGAGGGGACTAGCGGGAGTATGGAGACCCAGTACTTC. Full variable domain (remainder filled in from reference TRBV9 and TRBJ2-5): DSGVTQTPKHLITATGQRVTLRCSPRSGDLSVYWYQQSLDQGLQFLIQYYNGEERAKGNILERFSAQQFPDLHSELNLSSLELGDSALYFCASSEGTSGSMETQYFGPGTRLLVL.

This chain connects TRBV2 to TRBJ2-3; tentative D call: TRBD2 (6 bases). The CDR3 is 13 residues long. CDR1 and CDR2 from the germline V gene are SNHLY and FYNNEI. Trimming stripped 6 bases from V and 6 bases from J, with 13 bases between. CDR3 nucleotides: TGTGCCAGCAGGGGGGGAGGTAGCGATACGCAGTATTTT. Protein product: CASRGGGSDTQYF.

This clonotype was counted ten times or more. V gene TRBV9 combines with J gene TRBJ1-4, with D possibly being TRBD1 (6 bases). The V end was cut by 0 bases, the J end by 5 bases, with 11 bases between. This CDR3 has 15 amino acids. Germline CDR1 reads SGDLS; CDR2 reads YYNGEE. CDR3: CASSVGTVGNEKLFF. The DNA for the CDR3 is TGTGCCAGCAGCGTAGGGACAGTTGGGAATGAAAAACTGTTTTTT.

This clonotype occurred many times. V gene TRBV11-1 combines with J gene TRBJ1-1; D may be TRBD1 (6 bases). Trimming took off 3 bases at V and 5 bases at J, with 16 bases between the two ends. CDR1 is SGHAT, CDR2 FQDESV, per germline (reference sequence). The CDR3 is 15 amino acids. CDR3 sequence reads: CASSFWGPGETEAFF. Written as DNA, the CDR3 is TGTGCCAGCAGCTTCTGGGGGCCCGGGGAAACTGAAGCTTTCTTT.

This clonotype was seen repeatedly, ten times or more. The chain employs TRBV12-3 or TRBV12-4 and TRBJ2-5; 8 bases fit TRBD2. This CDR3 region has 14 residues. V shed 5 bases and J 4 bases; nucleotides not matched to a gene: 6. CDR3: CASSRGLGGETQYF. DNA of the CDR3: TGTGCCAGCAGTCGGGGACTAGGAGGAGAGACCCAGTACTTC.

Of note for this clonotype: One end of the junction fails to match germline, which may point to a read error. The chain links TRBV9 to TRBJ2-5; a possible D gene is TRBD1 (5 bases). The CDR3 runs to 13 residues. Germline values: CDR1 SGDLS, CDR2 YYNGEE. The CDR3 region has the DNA TGTGCCGGCAGCTCAGGGTGGGCAGAGACCCAGTACTTC. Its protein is CAGSSGWAETQYF.

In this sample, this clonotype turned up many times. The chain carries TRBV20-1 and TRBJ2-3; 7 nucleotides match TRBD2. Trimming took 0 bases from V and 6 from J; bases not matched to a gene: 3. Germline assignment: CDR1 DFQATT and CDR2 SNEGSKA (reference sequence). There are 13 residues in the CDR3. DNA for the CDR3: TGCAGTGCTAGAGATCTGGGGGGGGATACGCAGTATTTT. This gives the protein CSARDLGGDTQYF.

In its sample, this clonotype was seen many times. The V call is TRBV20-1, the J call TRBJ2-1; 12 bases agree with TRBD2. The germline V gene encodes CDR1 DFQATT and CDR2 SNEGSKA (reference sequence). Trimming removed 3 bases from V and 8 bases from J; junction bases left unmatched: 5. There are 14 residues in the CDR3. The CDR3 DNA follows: TGCAGTGCTAGCACTAGCGGGAGGATTTATGAGCAGTTCTTC. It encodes CSASTSGRIYEQFF.

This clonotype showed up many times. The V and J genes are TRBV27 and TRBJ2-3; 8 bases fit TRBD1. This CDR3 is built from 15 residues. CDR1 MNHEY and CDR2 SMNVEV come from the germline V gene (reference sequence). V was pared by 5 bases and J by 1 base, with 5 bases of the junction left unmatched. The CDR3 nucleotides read TGTGCCAGCAGTCCAGGGACAGGTCGCACAGATACGCAGTATTTT. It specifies CASSPGTGRTDTQYF.

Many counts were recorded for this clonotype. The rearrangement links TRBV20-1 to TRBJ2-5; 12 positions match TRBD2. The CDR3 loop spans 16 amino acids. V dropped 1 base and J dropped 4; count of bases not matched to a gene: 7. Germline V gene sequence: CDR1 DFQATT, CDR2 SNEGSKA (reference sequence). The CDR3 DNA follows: TGCAGTGCTAGAGGAGCGACTAGCGGGAGACTAGAGACCCAGTACTTC. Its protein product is CSARGATSGRLETQYF.

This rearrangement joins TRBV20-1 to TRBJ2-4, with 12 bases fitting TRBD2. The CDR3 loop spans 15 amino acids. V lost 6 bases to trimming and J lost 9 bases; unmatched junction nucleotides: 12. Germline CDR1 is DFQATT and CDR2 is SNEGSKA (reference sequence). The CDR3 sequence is CSAKEMTSGSPIQYF. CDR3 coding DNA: TGCAGTGCCAAAGAGATGACTAGCGGGAGTCCCATTCAGTACTTC.

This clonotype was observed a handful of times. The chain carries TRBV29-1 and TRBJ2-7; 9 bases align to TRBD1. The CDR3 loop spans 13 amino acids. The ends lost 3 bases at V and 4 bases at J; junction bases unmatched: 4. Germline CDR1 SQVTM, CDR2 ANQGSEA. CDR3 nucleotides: TGCAGCGTTGAGGGGACAGGGCTTTACGAGCAGTACTTC. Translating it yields CSVEGTGLYEQYF.

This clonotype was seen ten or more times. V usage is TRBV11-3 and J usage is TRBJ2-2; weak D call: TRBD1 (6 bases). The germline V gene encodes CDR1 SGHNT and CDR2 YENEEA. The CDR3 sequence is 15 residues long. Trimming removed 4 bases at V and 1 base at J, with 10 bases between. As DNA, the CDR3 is TGTGCCAGCAGCTCTGGACAGTTGAACACCGGGGAGCTGTTTTTT. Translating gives CASSSGQLNTGELFF.

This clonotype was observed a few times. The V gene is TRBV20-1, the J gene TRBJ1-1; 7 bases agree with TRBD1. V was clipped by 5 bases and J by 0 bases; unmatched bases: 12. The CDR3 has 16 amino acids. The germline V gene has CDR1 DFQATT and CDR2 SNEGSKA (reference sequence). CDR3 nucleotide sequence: TGCAGTGCTGAGCGACCCGGGACAGTCATGAACACTGAAGCTTTCTTT. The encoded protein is CSAERPGTVMNTEAFF.

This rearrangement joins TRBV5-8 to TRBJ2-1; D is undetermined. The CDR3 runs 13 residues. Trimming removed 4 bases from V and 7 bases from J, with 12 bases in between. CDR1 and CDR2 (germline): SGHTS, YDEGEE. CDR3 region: CASSHLRQNEQFF. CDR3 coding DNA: TGTGCCAGCAGCCACCTCCGCCAAAATGAGCAGTTCTTC.

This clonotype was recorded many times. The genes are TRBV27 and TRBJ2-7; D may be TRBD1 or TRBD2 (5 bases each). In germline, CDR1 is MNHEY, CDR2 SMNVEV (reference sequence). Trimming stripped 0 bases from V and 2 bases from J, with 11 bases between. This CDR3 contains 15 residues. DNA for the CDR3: TGTGCCAGCAGTTTATCGGGGGAAGCCCCCTACGAGCAGTACTTC. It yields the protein CASSLSGEAPYEQYF.

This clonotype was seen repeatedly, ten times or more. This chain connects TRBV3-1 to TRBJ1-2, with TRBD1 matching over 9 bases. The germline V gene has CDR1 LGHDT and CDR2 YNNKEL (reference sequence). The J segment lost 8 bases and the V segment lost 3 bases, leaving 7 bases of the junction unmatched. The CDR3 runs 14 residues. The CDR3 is CASSHAGTGNGYTF. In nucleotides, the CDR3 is TGTGCCAGCAGCCATGCCGGGACAGGGAACGGCTACACCTTC.

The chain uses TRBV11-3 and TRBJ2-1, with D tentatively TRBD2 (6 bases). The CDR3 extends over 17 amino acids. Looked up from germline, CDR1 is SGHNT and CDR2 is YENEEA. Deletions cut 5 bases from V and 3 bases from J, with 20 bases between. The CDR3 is CASSRGLSAGVYNEQFF. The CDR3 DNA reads TGTGCCAGCAGCCGGGGCTTGTCAGCGGGTGTCTACAATGAGCAGTTCTTC.

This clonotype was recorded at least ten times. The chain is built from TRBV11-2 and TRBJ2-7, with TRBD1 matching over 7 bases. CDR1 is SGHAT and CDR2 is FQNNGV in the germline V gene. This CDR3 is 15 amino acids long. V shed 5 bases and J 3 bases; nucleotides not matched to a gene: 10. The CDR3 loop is CASSPGTVLLYEQYF. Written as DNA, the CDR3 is TGTGCCAGCAGCCCCGGGACAGTGCTACTCTACGAGCAGTACTTC. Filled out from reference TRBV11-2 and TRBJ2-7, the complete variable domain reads EAGVAQSPRYKIIEKRQSVAFWCNPISGHATLYWYQQILGQGPKLLIQFQNNGVVDDSQLPKDRFSAERLKGVDSTLKIQPAKLEDSAVYLCASSPGTVLLYEQYFGPGTRLTVT.

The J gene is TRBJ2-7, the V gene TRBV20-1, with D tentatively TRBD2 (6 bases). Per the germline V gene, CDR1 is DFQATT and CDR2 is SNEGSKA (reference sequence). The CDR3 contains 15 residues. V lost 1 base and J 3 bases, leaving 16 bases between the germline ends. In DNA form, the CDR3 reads TGCAGTGCTAGAGCCCCGAAGGGAGGTGGCTACGAGCAGTACTTC. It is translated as CSARAPKGGGYEQYF.

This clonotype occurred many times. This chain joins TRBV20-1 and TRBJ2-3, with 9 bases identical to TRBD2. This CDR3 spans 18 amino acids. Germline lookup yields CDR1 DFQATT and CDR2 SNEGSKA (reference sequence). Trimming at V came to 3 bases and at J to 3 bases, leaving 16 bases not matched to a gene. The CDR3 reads CSASIPPGVREGTDTQYF. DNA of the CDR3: TGCAGTGCTAGTATCCCCCCGGGTGTGCGGGAGGGGACAGATACGCAGTATTTT.

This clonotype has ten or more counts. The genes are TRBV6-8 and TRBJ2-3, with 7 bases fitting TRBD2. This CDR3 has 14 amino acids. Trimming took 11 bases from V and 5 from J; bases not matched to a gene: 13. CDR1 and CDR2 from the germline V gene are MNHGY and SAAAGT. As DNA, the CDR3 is TGTGCCGGGGACGGACTAGAAGCACAAGATACGCAGTATTTT. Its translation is CAGDGLEAQDTQYF.

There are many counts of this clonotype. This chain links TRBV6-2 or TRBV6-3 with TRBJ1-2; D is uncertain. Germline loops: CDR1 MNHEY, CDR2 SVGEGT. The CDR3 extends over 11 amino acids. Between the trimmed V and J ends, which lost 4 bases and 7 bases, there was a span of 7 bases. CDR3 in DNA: TGTGCCAGCAGTTCCTCCGGTGGCTACACCTTC. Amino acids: CASSSSGGYTF.

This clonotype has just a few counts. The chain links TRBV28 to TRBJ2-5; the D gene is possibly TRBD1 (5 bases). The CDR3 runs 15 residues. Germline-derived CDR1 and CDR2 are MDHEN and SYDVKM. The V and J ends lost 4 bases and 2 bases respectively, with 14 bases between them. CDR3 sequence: CASSSQGFGQETQYF. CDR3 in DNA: TGTGCCAGCAGTTCGCAGGGTTTCGGGCAAGAGACCCAGTACTTC.

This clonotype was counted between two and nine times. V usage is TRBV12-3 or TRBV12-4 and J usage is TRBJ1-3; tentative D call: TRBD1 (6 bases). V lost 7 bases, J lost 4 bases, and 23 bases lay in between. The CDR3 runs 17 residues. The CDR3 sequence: CASTTTAGPRGGNTIYF. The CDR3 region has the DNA TGTGCCAGCACCACCACGGCGGGACCCAGGGGCGGAAACACCATATATTTT.

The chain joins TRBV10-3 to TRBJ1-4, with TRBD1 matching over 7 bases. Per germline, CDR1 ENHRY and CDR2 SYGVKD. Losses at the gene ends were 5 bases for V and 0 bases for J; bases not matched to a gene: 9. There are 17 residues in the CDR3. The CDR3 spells CAISNFVGTATNEKLFF. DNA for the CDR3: TGTGCCATCAGTAATTTCGTTGGGACAGCAACTAATGAAAAACTGTTTTTT.

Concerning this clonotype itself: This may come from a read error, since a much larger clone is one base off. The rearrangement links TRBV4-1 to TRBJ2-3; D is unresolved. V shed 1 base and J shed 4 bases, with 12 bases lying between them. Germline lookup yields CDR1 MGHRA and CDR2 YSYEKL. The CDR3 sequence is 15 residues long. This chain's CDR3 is CASSQVPPRPDTQYF. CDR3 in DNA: TGCGCCAGCAGCCAAGTTCCGCCTAGACCAGATACGCAGTATTTT.

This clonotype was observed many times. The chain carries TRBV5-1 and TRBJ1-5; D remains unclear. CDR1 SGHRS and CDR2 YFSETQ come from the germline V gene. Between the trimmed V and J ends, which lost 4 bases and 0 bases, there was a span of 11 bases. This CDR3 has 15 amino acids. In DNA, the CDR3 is TGCGCCAGCAGCGGAGTAGGGCATAGCAATCAGCCCCAGCATTTT. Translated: CASSGVGHSNQPQHF.

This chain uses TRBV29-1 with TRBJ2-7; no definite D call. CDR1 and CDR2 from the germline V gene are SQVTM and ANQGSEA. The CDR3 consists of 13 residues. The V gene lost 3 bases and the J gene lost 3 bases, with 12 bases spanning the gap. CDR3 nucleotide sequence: TGCAGCGTTGAGCGAACAGATAGCTACGAGCAGTACTTC. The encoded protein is CSVERTDSYEQYF.

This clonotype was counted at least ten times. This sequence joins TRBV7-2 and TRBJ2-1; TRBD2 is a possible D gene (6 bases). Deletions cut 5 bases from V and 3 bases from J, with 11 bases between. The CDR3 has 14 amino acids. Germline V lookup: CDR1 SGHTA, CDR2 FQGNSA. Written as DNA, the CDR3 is TGTGCCAGCAGCAAGGAGGGGCACTACAATGAGCAGTTCTTC. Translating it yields CASSKEGHYNEQFF.

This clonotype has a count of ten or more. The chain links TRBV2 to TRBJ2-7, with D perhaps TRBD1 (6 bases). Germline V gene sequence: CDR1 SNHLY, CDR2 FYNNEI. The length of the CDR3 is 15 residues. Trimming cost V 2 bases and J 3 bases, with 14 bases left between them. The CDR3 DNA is TGTGCCAGCAGTGAAACCCCAGGGGCGAGCTACGAGCAGTACTTC. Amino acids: CASSETPGASYEQYF. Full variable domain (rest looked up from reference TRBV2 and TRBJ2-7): EPEVTQTPSHQVTQMGQEVILRCVPISNHLYFYWYRQILGQKVEFLVSFYNNEISEKSEIFDDQFSVERPDGSNFTLKIRSTKLEDSAMYFCASSETPGASYEQYFGPGTRLTVT.

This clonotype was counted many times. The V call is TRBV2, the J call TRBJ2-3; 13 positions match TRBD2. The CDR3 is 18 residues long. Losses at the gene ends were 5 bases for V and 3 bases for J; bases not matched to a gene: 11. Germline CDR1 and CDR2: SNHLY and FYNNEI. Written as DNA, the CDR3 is TGTGCCAGCAGTAGGTCCCCGACTAGCGGGAGGCGAACAGATACGCAGTATTTT. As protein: CASSRSPTSGRRTDTQYF. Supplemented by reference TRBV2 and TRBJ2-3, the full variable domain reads EPEVTQTPSHQVTQMGQEVILRCVPISNHLYFYWYRQILGQKVEFLVSFYNNEISEKSEIFDDQFSVERPDGSNFTLKIRSTKLEDSAMYFCASSRSPTSGRRTDTQYFGPGTRLTVL.